This TCR beta chain originates from a study of blood T cell dynamics during melanoma immunotherapy (dated by TCRdb to 2018 to 2021). Regarding the complete study: Patients had metastatic melanoma and received first-line pembrolizumab or nivolumab plus ipilimumab as standard of care in the United Kingdom. To find early correlates of response, peripheral T cell receptor repertoires were profiled in metastatic melanoma patients before and after one cycle of checkpoint inhibitor therapy. The training cohort consisted of consecutive patients, while an additional independent group of patients from the same centre was pooled to form an external validation set.

Of note for this clone: Its cognate antigen has yet to be identified. No qualities accompany the bases; no much larger clone lies one base away.

Sample time point, as interpreted from the label and publication: week 3, after first cycle of checkpoint inhibitor. Blood samples were collected before treatment (T0) and at week 3 (W3), after the first cycle of checkpoint blockade. Except for two patients with rapid clinical progression, response was assessed 12 weeks after the first infusion by RECIST 1.1; disease control meant complete response, partial response or stable disease. Patients were not eligible if they had prior systemic cancer treatment, concomitant immunosuppressant therapy or synchronous other active malignancies. Bulk PBMC and plasma cell-free DNA were both sequenced for TCR beta so that circulating cells and T cell turnover could be tracked. Lymphoprep and SepMate tubes were used to isolate PBMC from blood, and red cell lysis was then performed. QIAamp DNA Blood Mini kits were used to extract DNA from PBMC and from sorted T cell subsets.

For every bulk PBMC sample, a fixed 350 ng of DNA was loaded. TCR beta CDR3 sequences were amplified from genomic DNA with the immunoSEQ TCRb Assay kit following manufacturer instructions. The KAPA Library Quantification Kit for Illumina platforms was used to quantify pooled libraries by qPCR. Pooled libraries were clustered at 0.6-1.1 pM and sequenced on an Illumina NextSeq 500. Per the authors' processing: TCR data were analyzed with immunoSEQ ANALYZER and the R LymphoSeq package. A rearrangement efficiency score was calculated as productive divided by the sum of productive and non-productive CDR3 sequences. Within each patient, timepoints were compared pairwise for clonality, measured with the Gini coefficient, and for diversity, measured with the Renyi index at alpha=1. In LymphoSeq, clonal relatedness was computed using an edit distance of 3, and repertoire similarity was computed using the Bhattacharyya coefficient. To classify response, a linear discriminant analysis based on week-3 changes in clonality and diversity was built using the R MASS and caret packages. The source is immuneACCESS, and TCRdb retained only in-frame sequences with V and J called. Part of the clones is not carried over; for the studies checked, unresolved V genes explain less than half of this, and the remainder is unexplained. The D gene and trimming were derived from the DNA, and the V and J assignments and clone size from that table. This sample has about 10,000 clones in its table, and about nine tenths of those were observed once. The ten largest account for under 5% of the sample.

Overall study outcomes, separate from this receptor: Unlike progressors, patients who went on to achieve disease control showed a bifurcated reorganization of the PBMC repertoire at W3, with either increased clonality or increased diversity. Whether the T cell clones driving repertoire changes were melanoma-specific or reflected general immune activation could not be determined in the study. The relatively small sample size was recognized as a factor that could limit how well the results generalize.

The CDR3 sequence holds 15 residues, the cysteine and phenylalanine included. Of the read, only the CDR3 DNA is kept; its 45 bases are in frame from base 1. The CDR1 and CDR2 encoded by the germline V gene are SNHLY and FYNNEI. The V end gives up 6 bases and the J end 7 bases, leaving 7 bases in the junction not matched to a gene. Material: blood, obtained from a patient treated with checkpoint blockade. The V and J segments used are TRBV2 and TRBJ1-5, with TRBD1 matching 12 junction bases. The sequence was collected from a human donor with melanoma. The DNA sequence reads TGTGCCAGCAGAGCCGGGACAGGGGGCCGGCAGCCCCAGCATTTT. Protein translation: CASRAGTGGRQPQHF.